These 23 T cell receptor beta chains share one sample of origin, sequenced in a study of beta chain features in type 1 diabetes. Study results and limitations: When Type 1 diabetes patients were examined, their TCRB CDR3s proved moderately but significantly shorter in all four CD4+ subsets.

Their cognate antigens are unknown. cDNA synthesis used the whole RNA isolate, giving expressed TCRB sequences. This table comes from immunoSEQ multiplex PCR, and its TCRdb copy is limited to in-frame clones, with some not included. This table has about 400,000 clones, 10% to 15% appearing once. Material: naive CD4+ T cells from blood. Receptors originate from a woman aged 18-29 years with type 1 diabetes.

There are a few counts of this clone. An end of the junction differs from the germline gene, which may be a read error. The chain couples TRBV7-9 to TRBJ2-1; TRBD2 matches at 8 bases. Per germline, CDR1 SEHNR and CDR2 FQNEAQ (reference sequence). The CDR3 loop spans 16 amino acids. The CDR3 is CASSVAGTLSINEQFF. The CDR3 DNA sequence: TGTGCCAGCAGCGTAGCGGGGACTCTATCAATCAATGAGCAGTTCTTC. Full variable domain (missing parts from reference TRBV7-9 and TRBJ2-1): DTGVSQNPRHKITKRGQNVTFRCDPISEHNRLYWYRQTLGQGPEFLTYFQNEAQLEKSRLLSDRFSAERPKGSFSTLEIQRTEQGDSAMYLCASSVAGTLSINEQFFGPGTRLTVL.

This clone was counted only a few times. This chain uses TRBV7-9 with TRBJ2-3; D is unresolved. Germline assignment: CDR1 SEHNR and CDR2 FQNEAQ (reference sequence). This CDR3 has 15 residues. The V end lost 3 bases, the J end lost 2 bases, and 12 bases lay between the germline ends. The CDR3 is CASSFAETYTDTQYF. Written as DNA, the CDR3 is TGTGCCAGCAGCTTCGCGGAGACCTACACAGATACGCAGTATTTT. Full variable domain (rest looked up from reference TRBV7-9 and TRBJ2-3): DTGVSQNPRHKITKRGQNVTFRCDPISEHNRLYWYRQTLGQGPEFLTYFQNEAQLEKSRLLSDRFSAERPKGSFSTLEIQRTEQGDSAMYLCASSFAETYTDTQYFGPGTRLTVL.

The rearrangement links TRBV5-4 to TRBJ2-2; tentatively, D is TRBD2 (6 bases). V was clipped by 8 bases and J by 0 bases, with 11 bases between them. CDR3 length: 14 residues. The germline gives CDR1 SGHNT, CDR2 YYREEE (reference sequence). The CDR3: CARAEGANTGELFF. In DNA, the CDR3 is TGTGCCAGAGCGGAGGGCGCGAACACCGGGGAGCTGTTTTTT.

The chain recombines TRBV5-8 with TRBJ1-1; perhaps TRBD1 as D (6 bases). With 4 bases removed from V and 11 bases from J, the gap between germline ends came to 18 bases. Germline V gene sequence: CDR1 SGHTS, CDR2 YDEGEE. The CDR3 length is 13 residues. CDR3 nucleotides: TGTGCCAGCAGCCTGGACAGACAGATGGTCGCTTTCTTT. Translation gives CASSLDRQMVAFF. The full variable domain, completed using reference TRBV5-8 and TRBJ1-1, is EAGVTQSPTHLIKTRGQQATLRCSPISGHTSVYWYQQALGLGLQFLLWYDEGEERNRGNFPPRFSGRQFPNYSSELNVNALELEDSALYLCASSLDRQMVAFFGQGTRLTVV.

This clone was counted a few times. The V gene is TRBV5-6, the J gene TRBJ2-5, with 7 positions matching TRBD2. This CDR3 comprises 16 residues. J gave up 2 bases and V 0 bases, and 7 bases lay outside the gene matches. The germline CDR1 and CDR2 sequences are SGHDT and YYEEEE. This CDR3 reads CASSLGGGTVQETQYF. CDR3 bases: TGTGCCAGCAGCTTGGGGGGAGGGACCGTACAAGAGACCCAGTACTTC.

This clone was counted a few times. This rearrangement joins TRBV15 to TRBJ2-1, with TRBD2 identical over 11 bases. This CDR3 region has 17 residues. Unmatched junction bases numbered 7, after V lost 0 bases and J lost 6 bases. Germline CDR1 is LNHNV and CDR2 is YYDKDF (reference sequence). CDR3 amino acids: CATSRDRGLAVLNEQFF. The DNA for the CDR3 is TGTGCCACCAGCAGAGATCGGGGACTAGCGGTACTCAATGAGCAGTTCTTC.

This clone was picked up a small number of times. J is TRBJ2-3 and V is TRBV7-2; tentatively, D is TRBD2 (5 bases). The CDR3 covers 14 residues. V lost 7 bases, J lost 3 bases, and 14 bases lay in between. Per germline, CDR1 SGHTA and CDR2 FQGNSA. CDR3 bases: TGTGCCAGCAAGGTGGGGAGACATACAGATACGCAGTATTTT. Translated: CASKVGRHTDTQYF.

There are a few counts of this clone. This sequence joins TRBV30 and TRBJ2-7, with D possibly TRBD2 on 6 matching bases. The CDR3 runs 14 residues. Looked up from germline, CDR1 is GTSNPN and CDR2 is SVGIG (reference sequence). V dropped 3 bases and J dropped 1 base, with 13 bases sitting between them. CDR3 region: CAWRADYRSYEQYF. CDR3 bases: TGTGCCTGGAGAGCGGACTACCGATCCTACGAGCAGTACTTC.

In this sample, this clone turned up a few times. The chain links TRBV5-1 to TRBJ2-1; tentative D call: TRBD2 (6 bases). This CDR3 region has 13 residues. V was pared by 4 bases and J by 6 bases, with 11 bases between. In germline, CDR1 is SGHRS, CDR2 YFSETQ. The CDR3 protein is CASSLTSTNEQFF. The CDR3 nucleotides read TGCGCCAGCAGCCTCACTAGCACCAATGAGCAGTTCTTC.

This clone was found a few times. The chain links TRBV7-9 to TRBJ2-2; D perhaps matches TRBD1 (5 bases). The ends were cut back, 5 bases at V and 2 bases at J, with 15 bases in the middle. The CDR3 covers 16 residues. From germline, CDR1 is SEHNR and CDR2 FQNEAQ (reference sequence). CDR3 residues: CASSRLQDPNTGELFF. The CDR3, as DNA: TGTGCCAGCAGCCGCTTACAGGATCCAAACACCGGGGAGCTGTTTTTT.

The V call is TRBV30, the J call TRBJ2-5; TRBD1 is a possible D gene (5 bases). Trimming took 5 bases from V and 3 from J, leaving 10 bases between them. Germline-derived CDR1 and CDR2 are GTSNPN and SVGIG (reference sequence). The CDR3 extends over 12 amino acids. The CDR3 loop is CAWGPTEETQYF. The CDR3 bases are TGTGCCTGGGGTCCGACAGAAGAGACCCAGTACTTC. The entire variable domain, with the rest obtained from reference TRBV30 and TRBJ2-5, is as follows: SQTIHQWPATLVQPVGSPLSLECTVEGTSNPNLYWYRQAAGRGLQLLFYSVGIGQISSEVPQNLSASRPQDRQFILSSKKLLLSDSGFYLCAWGPTEETQYFGPGTRLLVL.

V and J are TRBV18 and TRBJ2-7; 7 bases align to TRBD1. The junction had 3 bases not matched to a gene; V was cut back by 4 bases and J by 0 bases. Per germline, CDR1 KGHSH and CDR2 LQKENI. The CDR3 consists of 14 residues. The CDR3 sequence is CASSQTGSSYEQYF. In DNA form, the CDR3 reads TGTGCCAGCTCACAGACAGGGAGCTCCTACGAGCAGTACTTC.

The gene calls are TRBV19 and TRBJ2-1; tentatively, D is TRBD1 (5 bases). The germline V gene has CDR1 LNHDA and CDR2 SQIVND (reference sequence). The CDR3 totals 15 residues. V was clipped by 5 bases and J by 2 bases, with 13 bases between them. CDR3: CASSGETGAYNEQFF. CDR3 coding DNA: TGTGCCAGTAGTGGCGAAACAGGAGCCTACAATGAGCAGTTCTTC.

This clone was recorded a few times. J is TRBJ1-2 and V is TRBV9; TRBD1 is a possible D gene (6 bases). Germline V gene sequence: CDR1 SGDLS, CDR2 YYNGEE. The CDR3 totals 14 residues. Trimming removed 4 bases from V and 8 bases from J, with 18 bases in between. This CDR3 is CASSQRQESGGYTF. The CDR3 region has the DNA TGTGCCAGCAGCCAAAGACAGGAGAGTGGCGGCTACACCTTC.

The chain joins TRBV28 to TRBJ2-5; TRBD1 might be the D (6 bases). Trimming shortened V by 3 bases and J by 7 bases, and 9 bases separated the two germline ends. Germline CDR1 is MDHEN and CDR2 is SYDVKM. The CDR3 length is 12 residues. The CDR3 sequence: CASSLATGTQYF. DNA of the CDR3: TGTGCCAGCAGTTTGGCGACAGGGACCCAGTACTTC.

The chain couples TRBV6-6 to TRBJ2-1; 7 nucleotides match TRBD1. This CDR3 comprises 13 residues. From germline, CDR1 is MNHNY and CDR2 SVGAGI (reference sequence). Trimming took 6 bases from V and 9 from J; bases not matched to a gene: 8. This chain's CDR3 is CASRRGQVPEQFF. CDR3 in DNA: TGTGCCAGCAGGCGCGGACAGGTCCCTGAGCAGTTCTTC.

There are a few counts of this clone. J is TRBJ2-3 and V is TRBV4-3, with 9 bases aligning to TRBD2. CDR1 and CDR2 from the germline V gene are LGHNA and YSLEER. The CDR3 length is 18 residues. V gave up 0 bases and J gave up 2 bases; unmatched junction bases: 9. CDR3 sequence: CASSQDMGVAGATDTQYF. The CDR3 coding sequence is TGCGCCAGCAGCCAAGATATGGGCGTAGCGGGGGCCACAGATACGCAGTATTTT.

Only one count was recorded for this clone. The rearrangement links TRBV15 to TRBJ1-5, with a weak D call TRBD1 (6 bases). Trimming cost V 6 bases and J 3 bases, with 12 bases left between them. Germline CDR1 LNHNV, CDR2 YYDKDF (reference sequence). The CDR3 is 14 amino acids. CDR3 amino acids: CATSLRGFNQPQHF. CDR3 coding DNA: TGTGCCACCAGTCTCAGGGGCTTCAATCAGCCCCAGCATTTT.

This clone was counted a few times. The chain joins TRBV5-1 to TRBJ2-3; 13 nucleotides match TRBD2. The CDR3 has 16 amino acids. The V segment lost 2 bases and the J segment 4 bases; nucleotides outside the gene matches: 4. CDR1 and CDR2 from the germline V gene are SGHRS and YFSETQ. CDR3 residues: CASSFGTSGKSDTQYF. The CDR3 bases are TGCGCCAGCAGCTTCGGGACTAGCGGGAAATCAGATACGCAGTATTTT. The full variable domain, completed using reference TRBV5-1 and TRBJ2-3, is KAGVTQTPRYLIKTRGQQVTLSCSPISGHRSVSWYQQTPGQGLQFLFEYFSETQRNKGNFPGRFSGRQFSNSRSEMNVSTLELGDSALYLCASSFGTSGKSDTQYFGPGTRLTVL.

The V gene is TRBV5-4, the J gene TRBJ1-2; the D gene is possibly TRBD1 (6 bases). The CDR3 spans 15 residues. Germline CDR1 reads SGHNT; CDR2 reads YYREEE (reference sequence). Trimming pared 1 base from V and 3 bases from J, leaving 13 bases between. The DNA for the CDR3 is TGTGCCAGCAGCTTGAGAGGGGGAAGGGACTATGGCTACACCTTC. This encodes CASSLRGGRDYGYTF.

This clone appeared a few times. This chain uses TRBV7-8 with TRBJ2-7; maybe TRBD1 (5 bases). Trimming took off 2 bases at V and 0 bases at J, with 11 bases between the two ends. This CDR3 has 15 amino acids. Germline values: CDR1 SGHVS, CDR2 FQNEAQ. The CDR3 DNA sequence: TGTGCCAGCAGCTTATGGGGCGATAGCTCCTACGAGCAGTACTTC. It is translated as CASSLWGDSSYEQYF.

This clone was observed a handful of times. The chain links TRBV9 to TRBJ2-3; no reliable D call. Germline V gene sequence: CDR1 SGDLS, CDR2 YYNGEE. This CDR3 spans 12 amino acids. The V gene lost 2 bases and the J gene lost 4 bases, with 5 bases spanning the gap. The DNA for the CDR3 is TGTGCCAGCAGCGTCCTTTCAGATACGCAGTATTTT. Translation: CASSVLSDTQYF.

This clone has more than one count but fewer than ten. CDR3 in amino acids: CSVASLEGGAEAFF. DNA for the CDR3: TGCAGCGTTGCATCGTTGGAGGGTGGGGCTGAAGCTTTCTTT. This chain connects TRBV29-1 to TRBJ1-1, with D uncertain. CDR1 and CDR2 (germline): SQVTM, ANQGSEA. Trimming shortened V by 4 bases and J by 6 bases, and 18 bases separated the two germline ends. CDR3 length: 14 residues.